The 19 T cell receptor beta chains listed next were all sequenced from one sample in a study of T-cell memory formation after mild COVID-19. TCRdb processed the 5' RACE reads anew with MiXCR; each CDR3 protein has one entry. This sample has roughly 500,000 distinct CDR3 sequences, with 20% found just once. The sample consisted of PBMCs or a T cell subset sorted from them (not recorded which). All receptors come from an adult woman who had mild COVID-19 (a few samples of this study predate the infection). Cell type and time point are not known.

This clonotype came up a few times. The chain's CDR3 is CASSQPSSNEQFF. DNA of the CDR3: TGTGCCAGCAGCCAACCGTCTAGCAATGAGCAGTTCTTC. This chain joins TRBV3-1 and TRBJ2-1; D is ambiguous. The CDR3 length is 13 residues. Trimming cost V 2 bases and J 6 bases, with 8 bases left between them. Germline lookup yields CDR1 LGHDT and CDR2 YNNKEL (reference sequence).

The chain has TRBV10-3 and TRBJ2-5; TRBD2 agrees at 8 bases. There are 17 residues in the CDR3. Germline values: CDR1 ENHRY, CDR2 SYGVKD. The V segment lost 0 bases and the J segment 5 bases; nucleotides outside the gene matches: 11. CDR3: CAISESTGAGDGETQYF. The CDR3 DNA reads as TGTGCCATCAGTGAGTCGACGGGAGCGGGGGACGGGGAGACCCAGTACTTC.

CDR3 residues: CATSREKTRGLYEQYF. In nucleotides, the CDR3 is TGTGCCACCAGCAGAGAGAAAACTCGGGGCCTCTACGAGCAGTACTTC. The chain employs TRBV15 and TRBJ2-7, with D possibly called TRBD1 or TRBD2 (5 bases each). Germline CDR1 and CDR2: LNHNV and YYDKDF (reference sequence). V dropped 0 bases and J dropped 3 bases, with 15 bases sitting between them. CDR3 size: 16 residues.

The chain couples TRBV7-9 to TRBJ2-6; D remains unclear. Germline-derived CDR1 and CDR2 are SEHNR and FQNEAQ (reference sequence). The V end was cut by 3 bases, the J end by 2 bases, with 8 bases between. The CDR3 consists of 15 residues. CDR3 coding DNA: TGTGCCAGCAGCTTGACGGGTGCTGGGGCCAACGTCCTGACTTTC. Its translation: CASSLTGAGANVLTF. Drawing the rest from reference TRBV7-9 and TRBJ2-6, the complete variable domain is DTGVSQNPRHKITKRGQNVTFRCDPISEHNRLYWYRQTLGQGPEFLTYFQNEAQLEKSRLLSDRFSAERPKGSFSTLEIQRTEQGDSAMYLCASSLTGAGANVLTFGAGSRLTVL.

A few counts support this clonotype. Here the CDR3 reads CAWTPKGSNQPQHF. In nucleotides, the CDR3 is TGTGCCTGGACCCCCAAGGGTAGCAATCAGCCCCAGCATTTT. This rearrangement joins TRBV30 to TRBJ1-5, with no clear D. The germline gives CDR1 GTSNPN, CDR2 SVGIG (reference sequence). Trimming removed 4 bases at V and 0 bases at J, with 10 bases between. The CDR3 consists of 14 residues.

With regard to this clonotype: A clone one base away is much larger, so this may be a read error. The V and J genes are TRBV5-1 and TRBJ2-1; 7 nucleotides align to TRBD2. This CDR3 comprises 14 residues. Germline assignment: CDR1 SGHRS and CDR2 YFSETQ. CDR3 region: CSSSLVASGNEQFF. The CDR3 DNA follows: TGCTCCAGCAGCTTGGTGGCTAGCGGCAATGAGCAGTTCTTC.

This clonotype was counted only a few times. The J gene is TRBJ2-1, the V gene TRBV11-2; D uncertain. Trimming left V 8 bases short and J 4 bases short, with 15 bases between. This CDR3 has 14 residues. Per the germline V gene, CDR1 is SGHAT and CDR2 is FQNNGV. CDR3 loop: CASHPPLLYNEQFF. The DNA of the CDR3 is TGTGCCAGCCATCCCCCTCTACTGTACAATGAGCAGTTCTTC.

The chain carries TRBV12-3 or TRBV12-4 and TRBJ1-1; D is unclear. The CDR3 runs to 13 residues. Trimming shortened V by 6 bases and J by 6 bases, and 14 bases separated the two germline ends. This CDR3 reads CASSPTGRPEAFF. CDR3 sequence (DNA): TGTGCCAGCAGCCCGACGGGTCGGCCTGAAGCTTTCTTT.

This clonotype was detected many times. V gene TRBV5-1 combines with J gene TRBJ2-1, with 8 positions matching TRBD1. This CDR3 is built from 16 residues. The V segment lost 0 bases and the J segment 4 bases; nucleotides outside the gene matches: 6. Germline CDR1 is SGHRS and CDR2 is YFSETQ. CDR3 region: CASSLGQGAFYNEQFF. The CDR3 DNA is TGCGCCAGCAGCTTGGGGCAGGGGGCCTTTTACAATGAGCAGTTCTTC.

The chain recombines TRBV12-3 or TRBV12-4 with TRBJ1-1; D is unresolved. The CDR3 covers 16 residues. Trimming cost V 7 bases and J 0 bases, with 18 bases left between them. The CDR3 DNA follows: TGTGCCAGCATCTTGGCAGGACGATCGATGAACACTGAAGCTTTCTTT. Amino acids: CASILAGRSMNTEAFF.

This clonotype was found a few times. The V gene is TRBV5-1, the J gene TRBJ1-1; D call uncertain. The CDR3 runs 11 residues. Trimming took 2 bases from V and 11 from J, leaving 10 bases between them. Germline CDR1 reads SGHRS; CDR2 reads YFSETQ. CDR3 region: CASSFGGFAFF. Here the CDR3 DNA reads TGCGCCAGCAGCTTCGGAGGTTTCGCTTTCTTT.

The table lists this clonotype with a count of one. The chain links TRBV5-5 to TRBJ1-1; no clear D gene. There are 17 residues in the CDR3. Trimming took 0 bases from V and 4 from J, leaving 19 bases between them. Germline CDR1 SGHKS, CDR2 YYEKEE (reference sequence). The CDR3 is CASSLAPGSGRSTEAFF. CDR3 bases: TGTGCCAGCAGCTTGGCCCCCGGTTCAGGCAGGTCCACTGAAGCTTTCTTT.

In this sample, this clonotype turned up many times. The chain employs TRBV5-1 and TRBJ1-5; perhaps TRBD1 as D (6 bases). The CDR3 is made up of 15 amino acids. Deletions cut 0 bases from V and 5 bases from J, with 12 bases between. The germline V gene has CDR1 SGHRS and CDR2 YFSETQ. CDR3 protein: CASSLEGWGHQPQHF. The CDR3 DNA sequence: TGCGCCAGCAGCTTGGAAGGGTGGGGGCATCAGCCCCAGCATTTT.

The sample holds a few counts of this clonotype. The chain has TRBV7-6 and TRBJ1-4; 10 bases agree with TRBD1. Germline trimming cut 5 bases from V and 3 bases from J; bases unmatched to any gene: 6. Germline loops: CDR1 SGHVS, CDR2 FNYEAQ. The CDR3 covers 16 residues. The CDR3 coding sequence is TGTGCCAGCAGCCGAGGACAGGGGGTGCCTAATGAAAAACTGTTTTTT. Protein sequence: CASSRGQGVPNEKLFF.

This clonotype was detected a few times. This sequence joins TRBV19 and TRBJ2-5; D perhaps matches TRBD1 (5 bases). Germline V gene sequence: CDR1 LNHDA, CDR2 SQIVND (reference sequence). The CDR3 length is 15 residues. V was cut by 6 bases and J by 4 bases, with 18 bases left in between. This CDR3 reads CASSVTGPIRETQYF. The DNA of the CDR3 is TGTGCCAGTAGCGTAACAGGTCCTATTCGAGAGACCCAGTACTTC.

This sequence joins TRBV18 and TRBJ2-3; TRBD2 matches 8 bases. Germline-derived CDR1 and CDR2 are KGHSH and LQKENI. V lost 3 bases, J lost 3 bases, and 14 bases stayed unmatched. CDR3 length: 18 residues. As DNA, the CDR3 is TGTGCCAGCTCACCGAGGGGACTAGGACATACATCTACAGATACGCAGTATTTT. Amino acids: CASSPRGLGHTSTDTQYF.

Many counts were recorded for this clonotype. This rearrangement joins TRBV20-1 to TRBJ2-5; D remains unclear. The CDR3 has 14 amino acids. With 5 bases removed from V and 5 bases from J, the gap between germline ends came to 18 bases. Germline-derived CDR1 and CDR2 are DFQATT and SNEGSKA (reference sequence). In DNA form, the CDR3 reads TGCAGTGCTCCCCTTTCCTCTATCTTGGAGACCCAGTACTTC. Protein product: CSAPLSSILETQYF.

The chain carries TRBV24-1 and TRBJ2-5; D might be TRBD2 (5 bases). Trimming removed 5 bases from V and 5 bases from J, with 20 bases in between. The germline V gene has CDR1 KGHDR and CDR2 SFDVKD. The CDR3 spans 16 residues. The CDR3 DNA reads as TGTGCCACCAGTGGTCCGGCCGAGGGCCTGGTGGAGACCCAGTACTTC. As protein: CATSGPAEGLVETQYF.

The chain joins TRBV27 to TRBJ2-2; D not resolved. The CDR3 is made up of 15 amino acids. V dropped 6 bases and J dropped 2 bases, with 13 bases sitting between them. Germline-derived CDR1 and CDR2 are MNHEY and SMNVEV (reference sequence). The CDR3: CASRSGQLNTGELFF. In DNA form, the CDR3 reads TGTGCCAGCAGATCTGGGCAGCTAAACACCGGGGAGCTGTTTTTT.